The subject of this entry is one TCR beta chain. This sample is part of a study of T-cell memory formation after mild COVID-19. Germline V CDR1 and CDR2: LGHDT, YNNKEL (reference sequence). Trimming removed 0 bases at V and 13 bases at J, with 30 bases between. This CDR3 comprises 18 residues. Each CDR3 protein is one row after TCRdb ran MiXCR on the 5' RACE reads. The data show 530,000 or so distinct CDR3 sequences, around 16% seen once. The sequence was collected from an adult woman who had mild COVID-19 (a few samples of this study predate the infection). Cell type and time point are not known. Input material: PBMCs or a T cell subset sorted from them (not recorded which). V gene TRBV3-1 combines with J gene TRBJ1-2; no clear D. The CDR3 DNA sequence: TGTGCCAGCAGCCAAGACCGGAGGAGGGAGGGCCCGGCACCTATGCTCACCTTC. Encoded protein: CASSQDRRREGPAPMLTF.